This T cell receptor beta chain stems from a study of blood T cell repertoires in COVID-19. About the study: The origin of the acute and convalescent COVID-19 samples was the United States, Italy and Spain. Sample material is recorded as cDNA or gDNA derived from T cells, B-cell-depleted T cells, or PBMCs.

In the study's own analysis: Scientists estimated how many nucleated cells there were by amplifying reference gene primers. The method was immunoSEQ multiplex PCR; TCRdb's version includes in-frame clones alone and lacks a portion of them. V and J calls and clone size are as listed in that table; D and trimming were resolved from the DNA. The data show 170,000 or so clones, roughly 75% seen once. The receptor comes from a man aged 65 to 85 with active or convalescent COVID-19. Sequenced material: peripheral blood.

The CDR3 nucleotides are TGTGCCAGCAGTGATCGGACAAGGGTTGGAAACACCATATATTTT. This codes for CASSDRTRVGNTIYF. V gene TRBV25-1 combines with J gene TRBJ1-3; weak D call: TRBD1 (5 bases). V gave up 3 bases and J gave up 3 bases, with 12 bases separating them. The CDR3 runs to 15 residues. Germline lookup yields CDR1 MGHDK and CDR2 SYGVNS. Complete variable domain (other parts from reference TRBV25-1 and TRBJ1-3): EADIYQTPRYLVIGTGKKITLECSQTMGHDKMYWYQQDPGMELHLIHYSYGVNSTEKGDLSSESTVSRIRTEHFPLTLESARPSHTSQYLCASSDRTRVGNTIYFGEGSWLTVV.